Each of the 22 T cell receptor beta chains below was sequenced from the same sample in a study of vaccination and CD4 T cells after COVID-19. The time point was: late sampling 161 to 241 days after vaccination in a few convalescent patients. TCRdb re-called the PCR reads with MiXCR, one entry per CDR3 protein. The sample lists roughly 30,000 distinct CDR3 sequences; about 54% were seen once. The input for sequencing was CD4+ T cells from blood, taken about 7 months after SARS-CoV-2 vaccination. The receptors come from a human donor who had recovered from COVID-19.

A few counts support this clonotype. The chain combines TRBV20-1 with TRBJ1-6; no firm D call. Trimming left V 7 bases short and J 0 bases short, with 19 bases between. The germline V gene has CDR1 DFQATT and CDR2 SNEGSKA (reference sequence). CDR3 length: 17 amino acids. This CDR3 is CSDNLVASSSYNSPLHF. DNA for the CDR3: TGCAGTGACAATTTAGTAGCCTCGAGCTCCTATAATTCACCCCTCCACTTT.

This clonotype was detected only a few times. This may be a read error, as it is one base from a much larger clone. This chain links TRBV6-2 or TRBV6-3 with TRBJ2-3, with 13 bases that match TRBD2. The length of the CDR3 is 15 residues. V lost 5 bases to trimming and J lost 4 bases; unmatched junction nucleotides: 3. Germline V gene lookup returns CDR1 MNHEY and CDR2 SVGEGT. CDR3 DNA: TGTGCCAGCAGTCAACTAGCGGGAGGGCCAGATACGCAGTATTTT. This encodes CASSQLAGGPDTQYF.

This clonotype appeared a single time. The rearrangement uses TRBV6-1 and TRBJ2-3; no clear D gene. Germline V gives CDR1 MNHNS, CDR2 SASEGT. V dropped 6 bases and J dropped 2 bases, with 12 bases sitting between them. This CDR3 region has 14 residues. Written as DNA, the CDR3 is TGTGCCAGCAGGAGTTTGGAGATCACAGATACGCAGTATTTT. Its translation is CASRSLEITDTQYF.

J is TRBJ1-2 and V is TRBV11-2; the D gene is possibly TRBD1 (5 bases). Trimming pared 1 base from V and 4 bases from J, leaving 10 bases between. Germline values: CDR1 SGHAT, CDR2 FQNNGV. CDR3 length equals 14 residues. CDR3 sequence: CASSLVRGIYGYTF. In DNA form, the CDR3 reads TGTGCCAGCAGCTTAGTTCGGGGGATCTATGGCTACACCTTC.

The chain links TRBV7-8 to TRBJ1-5; D remains ambiguous. The CDR3 spans 12 residues. Germline CDR1 SGHVS, CDR2 FQNEAQ. The V end was cut by 3 bases, the J end by 5 bases, with 5 bases between. The CDR3 nucleotides are TGTGCCAGCAGCTTTAGGGATCAGCCCCAGCATTTT. It specifies CASSFRDQPQHF.

There are a few counts of this clonotype. The chain uses TRBV15 and TRBJ2-6; no clear D gene. The CDR3 runs to 16 residues. Trimming took 0 bases from V and 2 from J, leaving 8 bases between them. Per germline, CDR1 LNHNV and CDR2 YYDKDF (reference sequence). For the CDR3, the DNA is TGTGCCACCAGCAGAGATCGGGCTACTGGGGCCAACGTCCTGACTTTC. Translation gives CATSRDRATGANVLTF.

The chain is built from TRBV7-8 and TRBJ1-5, with a tentative D call TRBD1 (6 bases). This CDR3 is 15 amino acids long. Germline lookup yields CDR1 SGHVS and CDR2 FQNEAQ. Deletions cut 6 bases from V and 3 bases from J, with 15 bases between. For the CDR3, the DNA is TGTGCCAGCAGTGGGGGGGCAGGGTCCAATCAGCCCCAGCATTTT. Translated, it gives CASSGGAGSNQPQHF.

This chain uses TRBV27 with TRBJ2-3; D is unresolved. Germline lookup yields CDR1 MNHEY and CDR2 SMNVEV (reference sequence). The length of the CDR3 is 14 residues. V dropped 2 bases and J dropped 0 bases, with 6 bases sitting between them. CDR3 region: CASSLGRSTDTQYF. As DNA, the CDR3 is TGTGCCAGCAGTTTAGGCCGCAGCACAGATACGCAGTATTTT.

This chain links TRBV20-1 with TRBJ1-3; D unclear. Trimming left V 1 base short and J 0 bases short, with 10 bases between. Germline CDR1 is DFQATT and CDR2 is SNEGSKA (reference sequence). There are 15 residues in the CDR3. The CDR3 DNA reads TGCAGTGCTAGAGTTGGTACAGTCTCTGGAAACACCATATATTTT. It is translated as CSARVGTVSGNTIYF.

CDR3 residues: CSAPTDPKTQYF. CDR3 bases: TGCAGTGCCCCGACGGACCCGAAGACCCAGTACTTC. The chain recombines TRBV20-1 with TRBJ2-5; no clear D. V dropped 6 bases and J dropped 6 bases, with 14 bases sitting between them. The CDR3 is made up of 12 amino acids. Germline CDR1 and CDR2: DFQATT and SNEGSKA (reference sequence).

The V call is TRBV27, the J call TRBJ2-2, with TRBD2 matching 7 bases. The trim removed 7 bases at V and 2 bases at J, leaving 7 bases unmatched. Germline V gives CDR1 MNHEY, CDR2 SMNVEV (reference sequence). This CDR3 has 15 residues. The CDR3, as DNA: TGTGCCAGCACCTGGGGGGGACCTAACACCGGGGAGCTGTTTTTT. Translated: CASTWGGPNTGELFF.

The rearrangement links TRBV19 to TRBJ1-2; a possible D gene is TRBD1 (6 bases). The CDR3 is 14 residues long. Trimming pared 8 bases from V and 0 bases from J, leaving 13 bases between. Germline loops: CDR1 LNHDA, CDR2 SQIVND (reference sequence). The CDR3 nucleotides read TGTGCCAGTCGGAGGACAGTAGCTAACTATGGCTACACCTTC. Its translation is CASRRTVANYGYTF. The complete variable domain, with remaining parts taken from reference TRBV19 and TRBJ1-2, reads DGGITQSPKYLFRKEGQNVTLSCEQNLNHDAMYWYRQDPGQGLRLIYYSQIVNDFQKGDIAEGYSVSREKKESFPLTVTSAQKNPTAFYLCASRRTVANYGYTFGSGTRLTVV.

The V gene is TRBV15, the J gene TRBJ1-6; no clear D. Germline CDR1 is LNHNV and CDR2 is YYDKDF (reference sequence). The CDR3 has 16 residues. V lost 0 bases and J lost 7, with 13 bases in between. In DNA, the CDR3 is TGTGCCACCAGCAGAGATCACGCAAACTTAAATTCACCCCTCCACTTT. Residues: CATSRDHANLNSPLHF. The whole variable domain, filled in from reference TRBV15 and TRBJ1-6, reads DAMVIQNPRYQVTQFGKPVTLSCSQTLNHNVMYWYQQKSSQAPKLLFHYYDKDFNNEADTPDNFQSRRPNTSFCFLDIRSPGLGDTAMYLCATSRDHANLNSPLHFGNGTRLTVT.

J is TRBJ2-7 and V is TRBV7-9; 9 nucleotides align to TRBD1. Germline values: CDR1 SEHNR, CDR2 FQNEAQ (reference sequence). The CDR3 contains 14 residues. J gave up 5 bases and V 3 bases, and 5 bases lay outside the gene matches. CDR3 in amino acids: CASSFRDRVHEQYF. CDR3 sequence (DNA): TGTGCCAGCAGCTTCCGGGACAGGGTCCACGAGCAGTACTTC.

The chain recombines TRBV12-3 or TRBV12-4 with TRBJ2-5; D remains ambiguous. V was trimmed by 0 bases and J by 5 bases, leaving 4 bases between them. There are 12 residues in the CDR3. The DNA for the CDR3 is TGTGCCAGCAGTTTAGCGCCGGAGACCCAGTACTTC. It codes for CASSLAPETQYF.

The chain uses TRBV20-1 and TRBJ2-3; TRBD1 or TRBD2 may be the D gene (5 bases each). From germline, CDR1 is DFQATT and CDR2 SNEGSKA (reference sequence). The V gene lost 3 bases and the J gene lost 2 bases, with 21 bases spanning the gap. The CDR3 extends over 17 amino acids. The CDR3: CSASFRGREPFTDTQYF. In nucleotides, the CDR3 is TGCAGTGCTAGCTTTCGCGGCAGGGAGCCATTCACAGATACGCAGTATTTT.

V usage is TRBV19 and J usage is TRBJ2-3; tentatively, D is TRBD1 (5 bases). V was pared by 7 bases and J by 4 bases, with 6 bases between. This CDR3 is built from 11 residues. Looked up from germline, CDR1 is LNHDA and CDR2 is SQIVND (reference sequence). CDR3 sequence reads: CASTQADTQYF. For the CDR3, the DNA is TGTGCCAGTACACAGGCAGATACGCAGTATTTT.

The rearrangement joins TRBV4-1 to TRBJ2-5; 8 positions agree with TRBD2. This CDR3 has 17 residues. Trimming removed 0 bases from V and 7 bases from J; junction bases left unmatched: 13. Germline assignment: CDR1 MGHRA and CDR2 YSYEKL. DNA of the CDR3: TGCGCCAGCAGCCAAGATTTGATCGGGAGGGCCCAGGGGACCCAGTACTTC. This gives the protein CASSQDLIGRAQGTQYF.

The genes are TRBV15 and TRBJ2-7; D call uncertain. CDR3 length: 16 amino acids. Trimming pared 1 base from V and 1 base from J, leaving 14 bases between. Germline-derived CDR1 and CDR2 are LNHNV and YYDKDF (reference sequence). The CDR3 coding sequence is TGTGCCACCAGCAGAGGTCCAGGAATAGTATCCTACGAGCAGTACTTC. It codes for CATSRGPGIVSYEQYF. Based on the CDR3 plus reference TRBV15 and TRBJ2-7, the full variable domain is DAMVIQNPRYQVTQFGKPVTLSCSQTLNHNVMYWYQQKSSQAPKLLFHYYDKDFNNEADTPDNFQSRRPNTSFCFLDIRSPGLGDTAMYLCATSRGPGIVSYEQYFGPGTRLTVT.

This clonotype was counted only a few times. The rearrangement links TRBV20-1 to TRBJ1-5, with a tentative D call TRBD1 (5 bases). Between the trimmed V and J ends, which lost 1 base and 5 bases, there was a span of 12 bases. The germline V gene has CDR1 DFQATT and CDR2 SNEGSKA (reference sequence). The CDR3 spans 14 residues. The CDR3 reads CSARGSEGHQPQHF. In DNA, the CDR3 is TGCAGTGCTAGAGGGTCTGAGGGGCATCAGCCCCAGCATTTT.

The chain uses TRBV19 and TRBJ2-7, with a tentative D call TRBD2 (5 bases). V was trimmed by 5 bases and J by 0 bases, leaving 14 bases between them. CDR3 size: 15 residues. Germline values: CDR1 LNHDA, CDR2 SQIVND (reference sequence). In DNA form, the CDR3 reads TGTGCCAGTAGTCTCTCTAGCCTGAGCTCCTACGAGCAGTACTTC. Translation gives CASSLSSLSSYEQYF. The whole variable domain, filled in from reference TRBV19 and TRBJ2-7, reads DGGITQSPKYLFRKEGQNVTLSCEQNLNHDAMYWYRQDPGQGLRLIYYSQIVNDFQKGDIAEGYSVSREKKESFPLTVTSAQKNPTAFYLCASSLSSLSSYEQYFGPGTRLTVT.

This clonotype appeared a few times. The chain couples TRBV27 to TRBJ2-3; TRBD2 aligns across 8 bases. The CDR3 contains 12 residues. Germline V CDR1 and CDR2: MNHEY, SMNVEV (reference sequence). After removal of 5 bases from V and 15 bases from J, the junction contained 10 bases not matched to a gene. The CDR3 region has the DNA TGTGCCAGCAGTCCCCTCGAGGGGACTAGTTATTTT. This translates into CASSPLEGTSYF.